Listed below are T cell receptor beta chains from one sample, sequenced in a study of beta chain features in type 1 diabetes. Profiled with immunoSEQ multiplex PCR; TCRdb holds only in-frame clones, not every one. This table holds a few hundred thousand clones, about 23% found once. Input material: naive CD4+ T cells from blood. These receptors originate from a woman in her twenties or thirties with type 1 diabetes. Each CDR3 is given with its conserved first and last residue. The D gene is left open where the match is weak. Size is stated for part of the rows, as once, few or many counts, or as a class when the clone is expanded.

v_gene	abundance	j_gene	d_gene	CDR3nt	CDR3aa
TRBV30	few	TRBJ1-5	NA	TGTGCCTGGAGTGTAGGCGGTCAGCCCCAGCATTTT	CAWSVGGQPQHF
TRBV7-2	NA	TRBJ2-1	NA	TGTGCCAGCAGCTTAGGTTACAAGTACAATGAGCAGTTCTTC	CASSLGYKYNEQFF
TRBV30	few	TRBJ2-3	TRBD2	TGTGCCTGGAGCGGACTAGCGGGAGGGTATACGCAGTATTTT	CAWSGLAGGYTQYF
TRBV7-9	few	TRBJ2-2	TRBD1	TGTGCCAGCAGACAAGGGACAGGGCCCACCGGGGAGCTGTTTTTT	CASRQGTGPTGELFF
TRBV19	NA	TRBJ1-5	TRBD1	TGTGCCAGTACAGGGGCGACAGGGAATCAGCCCCAGCATTTT	CASTGATGNQPQHF
TRBV18	once	TRBJ2-5	TRBD2	TGTGCCAGCTCACTTCTCGGGACTAGCTACGAGACCCAGTACTTC	CASSLLGTSYETQYF
TRBV29-1	NA	TRBJ2-1	NA	TGCAGCGTTGAAGCCCCGAGCTCCTACAATGAGCAGTTCTTC	CSVEAPSSYNEQFF
TRBV10-3	NA	TRBJ2-7	NA	TGTGCCATCAGTCTGGGCAAGCTAACCTACGAGCAGTACTTC	CAISLGKLTYEQYF
TRBV5-6	NA	TRBJ2-4	NA	TGTGCCAGCAGCTTGGTTGCGTGGGGCCCTAAAAACATTCAGTACTTC	CASSLVAWGPKNIQYF
TRBV11-2	NA	TRBJ1-1	NA	TGTGCCAGCAGCTTCCAACTAACAGGGAGGGGTGAAGCTTTCTTT	CASSFQLTGRGEAFF
TRBV29-1	NA	TRBJ2-3	TRBD2	TGCAGCGTTGAACGGACTAGCGGCGCAGATACGCAGTATTTT	CSVERTSGADTQYF
TRBV5-1	NA	TRBJ2-7	TRBD1	TGCGCCAGCAGCTTGGCTCGGACAGGGGCCTACGAGCAGTACTTC	CASSLARTGAYEQYF
TRBV5-1	NA	TRBJ2-7	TRBD2	TGCGCCAGCAGCGGGATGGATAGCGGGACTTACGAGCAGTACTTC	CASSGMDSGTYEQYF
TRBV6-6	once	TRBJ2-4	TRBD2	TGTGCCAGCAGTGCGGGACTAGCGATTCAGTACTTC	CASSAGLAIQYF
TRBV5-1	NA	TRBJ2-1	TRBD2	TGCGCCAGCAGCATAGGACTAGCGGGAGGTGATGAGCAGTTCTTC	CASSIGLAGGDEQFF
TRBV28	NA	TRBJ2-7	NA	TGTGCCAGCAGTTCCACCTCGCAGGGCATTAGGGAGCAGTACTTC	CASSSTSQGIREQYF
TRBV7-3	few	TRBJ2-3	TRBD1	TGTGCCAGCAGCTTAAGAGGACAGGCGAGGCCAGATACGCAGTATTTT	CASSLRGQARPDTQYF
TRBV20-1	NA	TRBJ2-1	NA	TGCAGTGCTAGAGATCGCGTCTTC	CSARDRVF
TRBV30	NA	TRBJ2-7	NA	TGTGCCTGGAGTCGGGCTGACAGGTTGGGGACCTACGAGCAGTACTTC	CAWSRADRLGTYEQYF
TRBV28	few	TRBJ2-7	TRBD2	TGTGCCAGCAGCCACCACGAGACTAGCGGAAGCTACGAGCAGTACTTC	CASSHHETSGSYEQYF
TRBV28	NA	TRBJ2-5	NA	TGTGCCAGCAGGGAGGCCCGAGAGACCCAGTACTTC	CASREARETQYF
TRBV5-4	few	TRBJ1-2	NA	TGTGCCAGCAGCCGTGCAGGCGGCTACACCTTC	CASSRAGGYTF
TRBV29-1	NA	TRBJ2-1	NA	TGCAGCGTTACAGCTTACAATGAGCAGTTCTTC	CSVTAYNEQFF
TRBV7-9	NA	TRBJ2-6	TRBD1	TGTGCCAGCAGCTTAGCCTCAGGACAGGGAGGATCTGGGGCCAACGTCCTGACTTTC	CASSLASGQGGSGANVLTF
TRBV5-1	NA	TRBJ2-3	NA	TGCGCCAGCAGCTTGAATCGGCAGGGTGTTGCAGATACGCAGTATTTT	CASSLNRQGVADTQYF
TRBV9	NA	TRBJ2-3	TRBD2	TGTGCCACCAACCGCGCGGGAGATAGGACAGATACGCAGTATTTT	CATNRAGDRTDTQYF
TRBV5-6	NA	TRBJ2-5	NA	TGTGCCAGCAGCTTCAGGGAGGGGGAAGAGACCCAGTACTTC	CASSFREGEETQYF
TRBV5-4	few	TRBJ2-1	TRBD2	TGTGCCAGCAGCTTGCGCCGACTAGCGGGGTTAAGCTCCTACAATGAGCAGTTCTTC	CASSLRRLAGLSSYNEQFF
TRBV19	few	TRBJ2-3	TRBD2	TGTGCCAGTAGTCAACGACTAGCGGGAAGGTCAACGCAGTATTTT	CASSQRLAGRSTQYF
TRBV19	NA	TRBJ2-5	TRBD2	TGTGCCAGTACCCAGGGACTAGCGGGAGGAGAGACCCAGTACTTC	CASTQGLAGGETQYF
TRBV2	few	TRBJ2-4	TRBD2	TGTGCCAGCAGTTCTCGCGGGAGGGACATTCAGTACTTC	CASSSRGRDIQYF
TRBV5-1	NA	TRBJ2-5	NA	TGCGCCAGCAGCCCGGATCCGGAGAAAGAGACCCAGTACTTC	CASSPDPEKETQYF
TRBV5-1	NA	TRBJ1-2	NA	TGCGCCAGCAGCTTGGTCGGAGACTATGGCTACACCTTC	CASSLVGDYGYTF
TRBV30	NA	TRBJ2-3	NA	TGTGCCTGGAGTGTATCCGGGAGCTCTAGCACAGATACGCAGTATTTT	CAWSVSGSSSTDTQYF
TRBV28	NA	TRBJ1-1	NA	TGTGCCAGCAGTACTACAGGGCTGGGGTTAACTGAAGCTTTCTTT	CASSTTGLGLTEAFF
TRBV2	NA	TRBJ2-5	TRBD1	TGTGCCAGCAGTGGGGACAGGGAAGAGACCCAGTACTTC	CASSGDREETQYF
TRBV11-2	NA	TRBJ2-1	TRBD2	TGTGCCAGCAGCCAACGTTACCGGACTAGCAGGAGCTCCTACAATGAGCAGTTCTTC	CASSQRYRTSRSSYNEQFF
TRBV18	NA	TRBJ1-5	NA	TGTGCCAGCTCACCAAGCGCGGGCATGTGGGGCAATCAGCCCCAGCATTTT	CASSPSAGMWGNQPQHF
TRBV20-1	few	TRBJ2-3	NA	TGCAGTGGGCTCACACCAGATACGCAGTATTTT	CSGLTPDTQYF
TRBV7-2	few	TRBJ1-5	TRBD1	TGTGCCAGCAGCCTGACAGGGGATCAGCCCCAGCATTTT	CASSLTGDQPQHF
TRBV4-1	NA	TRBJ2-1	NA	TGCGCCAGCAGCCAGAAGACTGACTCCTACAATGAGCAGTTCTTC	CASSQKTDSYNEQFF
TRBV30	NA	TRBJ2-3	TRBD2	TGTGCCTGGAGTGCCGGGACTAGCGGGGACCTTCTGGGTACGCAGTATTTT	CAWSAGTSGDLLGTQYF
TRBV5-4	NA	TRBJ1-1	TRBD1	TGTGCCAGCAGCTTACAGGGGGCAAGCACTGAAGCTTTCTTT	CASSLQGASTEAFF
TRBV25-1	NA	TRBJ2-7	NA	TGTGCCAGCAGCGAGCCCTCACAGGGAACCTACGAGCAGTACTTC	CASSEPSQGTYEQYF
TRBV7-2	NA	TRBJ2-1	NA	TGTGCCAGCAGCACCTTTAGCGTTAGCTCCTACAATGAGCAGTTCTTC	CASSTFSVSSYNEQFF
TRBV9	few	TRBJ2-7	TRBD2	TGTGCCAGCAGTCCAGCGGGAGGGTCTCGGGGAGAGCAGTACTTC	CASSPAGGSRGEQYF
TRBV9	NA	TRBJ2-7	NA	TGTGCCAGCAGTCCTACCGGACAGTCCTACGAGCAGTACTTC	CASSPTGQSYEQYF
TRBV29-1	NA	TRBJ2-7	NA	TGCAGCGTTGGGGGCGTCGAGCAGTACTTC	CSVGGVEQYF
TRBV7-9	NA	TRBJ2-1	NA	TGTGCCAGCAGCATCGACAGGTTAGGCTACAATGAGCAGTTCTTC	CASSIDRLGYNEQFF